This T cell receptor (beta chain) was sequenced in a study of blood T cell repertoires in COVID-19. Study-level background: In each case, the material was cDNA or gDNA derived from T cells, B-cell-depleted T cells, or PBMCs.

CDR1 is LGHNT, CDR2 FRNRAP, per germline. CDR3 length equals 13 residues. Trimming took off 6 bases at V and 5 bases at J, with 13 bases between the two ends. Per the original data handling: Nucleated cell counts were estimated from reference gene primer amplification. Sequencing used immunoSEQ multiplex PCR; TCRdb keeps in-frame clones, though not all of them. Clonal size and the V and J genes are those of that table, whereas D and trimming came from the DNA. This sample has some 280,000 clones, with about 82% found just once. The sequence came from a woman aged 45-60 years with active or convalescent COVID-19. What was sequenced was peripheral blood. The chain combines TRBV12-5 with TRBJ1-1; D is unclear. The CDR3 loop reads CASGFRAGTEAFF. The CDR3 DNA reads TGTGCTAGTGGCTTTAGAGCGGGTACTGAAGCTTTCTTT. The full variable domain, with the rest looked up from reference TRBV12-5 and TRBJ1-1, is DARVTQTPRHKVTEMGQEVTMRCQPILGHNTVFWYRQTMMQGLELLAYFRNRAPLDDSGMPKDRFSAEMPDATLATLKIQPSEPRDSAVYFCASGFRAGTEAFFGQGTRLTVV.